The 9 T cell receptor beta chains presented below share a single source sample, sequenced in a study of T cells after yellow fever vaccination. In TCRdb, the 5' RACE reads were re-called with MiXCR into one record per CDR3 protein. The repertoire includes approximately 340,000 distinct CDR3 sequences, 8.5% to 10% of them detected once, and 15% to 20% sits in the top ten. Sequenced material: PBMCs, taken on the day of the first yellow fever vaccination. Every receptor here comes from a man between 18 and 35 years old who received the YFV17D yellow fever vaccine.

The table lists this clonotype with many counts. The CDR3 nucleotides read TGTGCCATCGGACAGGCGAATCATCAGCCCCAGCATTTT. Translation: CAIGQANHQPQHF. The chain links TRBV6-6 to TRBJ1-5; TRBD1 matches at 7 bases. Germline assignment: CDR1 MNHNY and CDR2 SVGAGI (reference sequence). V gave up 10 bases and J gave up 5 bases; unmatched junction bases: 8. The CDR3 is 13 amino acids.

This clonotype was seen repeatedly, ten times or more. The chain recombines TRBV5-1 with TRBJ1-1, with 9 bases identical to TRBD1. CDR3 size: 15 residues. Unmatched junction bases numbered 5, after V lost 4 bases and J lost 1 base. CDR1 is SGHRS and CDR2 is YFSETQ in the germline V gene. In DNA, the CDR3 is TGCGCCAGCAGCGTGGGACAGGGAGGGAACACTGAAGCTTTCTTT. This codes for CASSVGQGGNTEAFF.

This clonotype has ten or more counts. The genes are TRBV7-2 and TRBJ2-5; D is unclear. In germline, CDR1 is SGHTA, CDR2 FQGNSA. This CDR3 region has 12 residues. The V end lost 10 bases, the J end lost 0 bases, and 9 bases lay between the germline ends. CDR3 nucleotides: TGTGCCATTGGTAGTTACCAAGAGACCCAGTACTTC. As protein: CAIGSYQETQYF.

The rearrangement joins TRBV9 to TRBJ2-1; 7 nucleotides agree with TRBD2. After removal of 2 bases from V and 5 bases from J, the junction contained 13 bases not matched to a gene. The CDR3 is 17 amino acids. Germline V lookup: CDR1 SGDLS, CDR2 YYNGEE. This CDR3 reads CASSVGGRWGGDNEQFF. Written as DNA, the CDR3 is TGTGCCAGCAGCGTTGGAGGGCGGTGGGGGGGAGACAATGAGCAGTTCTTC.

This clonotype came up many times. Mismatch with germline at one junction end may stem from a read error. This chain uses TRBV18 with TRBJ2-3; D gene ambiguous. The CDR3 is 13 amino acids. Germline values: CDR1 KGHSH, CDR2 LQKENI. In DNA form, the CDR3 reads TGCGCCAGCAGCCCACCAGGCACAGATACGCAGTATTTT. Translating gives CASSPPGTDTQYF. Full variable domain (rest looked up from reference TRBV18 and TRBJ2-3): NAGVMQNPRHLVRRRGQEARLRCSPMKGHSHVYWYRQLPEEGLKFMVYLQKENIIDESGMPKERFSAEFPKEGPSILRIQQVVRGDSAAYFCASSPPGTDTQYFGPGTRLTVL.

Only a few counts were recorded for this clonotype. V gene TRBV7-6 combines with J gene TRBJ2-1, with TRBD2 matching 11 bases. The ends lost 6 bases at V and 5 bases at J; junction bases unmatched: 6. The V gene's germline CDR1 is SGHVS and CDR2 FNYEAQ. This CDR3 is 15 amino acids long. The CDR3 reads CASRPSGGPNNEQFF. CDR3 nucleotide sequence: TGTGCCAGCAGACCTAGCGGGGGGCCAAACAATGAGCAGTTCTTC.

This clonotype was recorded a few times. The V call is TRBV6-1, the J call TRBJ1-1, with TRBD1 identical over 7 bases. Trimming at V came to 6 bases and at J to 4 bases, leaving 11 bases not matched to a gene. The CDR3 has 15 residues. Germline V gene lookup returns CDR1 MNHNS and CDR2 SASEGT. CDR3 in amino acids: CASSLATGMVTEAFF. CDR3 bases: TGTGCCAGCAGCCTCGCGACAGGGATGGTCACTGAAGCTTTCTTT.

The chain employs TRBV11-1 and TRBJ2-3; the D is unclear. Germline V CDR1 and CDR2: SGHAT, FQDESV (reference sequence). CDR3 length: 19 amino acids. The V and J ends lost 6 bases and 0 bases respectively, with 25 bases between them. In DNA form, the CDR3 reads TGTGCCAGCAGATCAATACGGGCCCTGTTGCGTTCTAGCACAGATACGCAGTATTTT. This gives the protein CASRSIRALLRSSTDTQYF.

CDR3 amino acids: CASSLDEGTGGINEQFF. The CDR3 bases are TGTGCCAGCAGCTTAGATGAGGGGACAGGGGGTATCAATGAGCAGTTCTTC. The rearrangement links TRBV11-2 to TRBJ2-1, with TRBD1 matching over 11 bases. Per the germline V gene, CDR1 is SGHAT and CDR2 is FQNNGV. The CDR3 length is 17 residues. The V and J ends lost 0 bases and 6 bases, in that order; junction bases with no gene match: 7.